This is a list of T cell receptor beta chains from one sample in a study of blood T cell repertoires in COVID-19. TCRdb keeps only in-frame clones here, not all; method: immunoSEQ multiplex PCR. The data hold roughly 230,000 clones, with around 81% observed a single time. The specimen was peripheral blood. These receptors were taken from a woman aged 60-75 years with active or convalescent COVID-19. The conserved cysteine and the conserved F or W are not part of the CDR3 here. A D gene is named only where the DNA matches it firmly.

CDR3: ASSQEGGARGGELF
V: TRBV4-1
D: NA

CDR3: ASSQNRNTEAF
V: TRBV6-4
D: NA

CDR3: ASSLGRVYDTEAF
V: TRBV5-1
D: NA

CDR3: ASSLRTGGNNEQF
V: TRBV28
D: TRBD1

CDR3: ASSSRPNTEAF
V: TRBV7-2
D: NA

CDR3: ASSEGLGTYNEQF
V: TRBV6-1
D: NA

CDR3: ASSQVGSGQDTQY
V: TRBV4-2
D: NA

CDR3: ASSDRYGSGNTIY
V: TRBV7-2
D: NA

CDR3: ASSFRRATGEETQY
V: TRBV5-1
D: TRBD1

CDR3: ASSPTGENEKLF
V: TRBV9
D: TRBD1

CDR3: ASSITRGTNSPLH
V: TRBV19
D: NA